This T cell receptor (beta chain) was sequenced during a study of blood T cell repertoires in COVID-19. The CDR3 has 16 residues. Germline-derived CDR1 and CDR2 are MDHEN and SYDVKM. V lost 6 bases and J lost 8; bases outside the gene matches: 13. In the original analysis: Reference gene primers were amplified, and this amplification served to estimate nucleated cell counts. Sequencing was performed with immunoSEQ multiplex PCR; in TCRdb, only in-frame clones are kept and a portion is missing. V and J calls and clone size are as listed in that table; D and trimming were resolved from the DNA. Here the sample spans 180,000 or so clones, under 90% being singletons.

Sequenced: peripheral blood. The chain links TRBV28 to TRBJ2-1; 10 bases are a match to TRBD1. The receptor's source is a man in his forties with acute or convalescent COVID-19. The CDR3 loop reads CASRFTPGQGKHEQFF. Here the CDR3 DNA reads TGTGCCAGCAGGTTCACCCCGGGACAGGGGAAGCATGAGCAGTTCTTC.